These 27 T cell receptor beta chains originate from one sample sequenced in a study of blood T cell repertoires in COVID-19 (TCRdb year 2020). Libraries were constructed by the immunoSEQ multiplex PCR assay. The source is immuneACCESS, and TCRdb retained only in-frame sequences with V and J called. Part of the clones is not carried over; for the studies checked, unresolved V genes explain less than half of this, and the remainder is unexplained. The sample yields approximately 170,000 clones; around 90% were counted once. In total, the top ten clones hold approximately 9% of the sample. Material for sequencing was PBMCs or T cells enriched from blood (not recorded which). These receptors originate from a woman aged 18-29 years who had recovered from COVID-19.

This chain links TRBV5-1 with TRBJ2-7; 9 bases agree with TRBD1. Germline loops: CDR1 SGHRS, CDR2 YFSETQ. V shed 5 bases and J 7 bases; nucleotides not matched to a gene: 7. The CDR3 totals 13 residues. CDR3 DNA sequence: TGCGCCAGCAGGGGACAGGGACTGTATGAGCAGTACTTC. Protein product: CASRGQGLYEQYF.

The CDR3 sequence: CASSQGAGTGELFF. The CDR3 nucleotides read TGTGCCAGCAGCCAAGGTGCCGGTACCGGGGAGCTGTTTTTT. The rearrangement links TRBV3-1 (or the pseudogene TRBV3-2) to TRBJ2-2; D uncertain. Between the trimmed V and J ends, which lost 1 base and 5 bases, there was a span of 8 bases. CDR3 length equals 14 residues. The germline V gene encodes CDR1 LGHDT and CDR2 YNNKEL (reference sequence).

This clone was counted a single time. The chain is built from TRBV27 and TRBJ2-7, with D tentatively TRBD1 (6 bases). This CDR3 spans 12 amino acids. CDR1 and CDR2 from the germline V gene are MNHEY and SMNVEV (reference sequence). V lost 5 bases and J 5 bases, leaving 10 bases between the germline ends. CDR3 in amino acids: CASSKQGNEQYF. DNA of the CDR3: TGTGCCAGCAGTAAACAGGGCAACGAGCAGTACTTC.

The table lists this clone with a count of one. The rearrangement uses TRBV18 and TRBJ1-3; the match to TRBD1 covers 9 bases. This CDR3 is built from 14 residues. Germline CDR1 and CDR2: KGHSH and LQKENI. V dropped 3 bases and J dropped 6; count of bases not matched to a gene: 3. The CDR3 region is CASSPTGGENTIYF. CDR3 DNA sequence: TGTGCCAGCTCACCGACAGGGGGTGAAAACACCATATATTTT.

This rearrangement joins TRBV10-1 to TRBJ1-5; maybe TRBD1 (6 bases). Per the germline V gene, CDR1 is WNHNN and CDR2 is SYGVQD (reference sequence). With 8 bases removed from V and 4 bases from J, the gap between germline ends came to 27 bases. The CDR3 totals 18 residues. In DNA form, the CDR3 reads TGCGCCAGCCGTACTAGGCGGGGGGGGCTAAAAAGAAATCAGCCCCAGCATTTT. Translation: CASRTRRGGLKRNQPQHF.

The chain joins TRBV30 to TRBJ2-7, with 9 nucleotides matching TRBD2. Germline CDR1 reads GTSNPN; CDR2 reads SVGIG (reference sequence). V lost 4 bases, J lost 3 bases, and 1 base stayed unmatched. This CDR3 has 12 amino acids. The CDR3: CAWNSGGYEQYF. The CDR3 DNA reads as TGTGCCTGGAATAGCGGGGGCTACGAGCAGTACTTC.

The V and J genes are TRBV15 and TRBJ1-1, with 9 bases that match TRBD1. J was trimmed by 5 bases and V by 1 base; bases with no gene match: 8. The CDR3 has 16 amino acids. CDR1 LNHNV and CDR2 YYDKDF come from the germline V gene (reference sequence). The chain's CDR3 is CATSRGPTGGVTEAFF. DNA of the CDR3: TGTGCCACCAGCAGAGGCCCGACAGGGGGTGTGACTGAAGCTTTCTTT.

This chain links TRBV5-1 with TRBJ1-4; 7 bases match TRBD1. Germline CDR1 SGHRS, CDR2 YFSETQ. Trimming at V came to 0 bases and at J to 6 bases, leaving 5 bases not matched to a gene. This CDR3 has 15 residues. Written as DNA, the CDR3 is TGCGCCAGCAGCTTGGTGACAGGGCGTGATGAAAAACTGTTTTTT. It specifies CASSLVTGRDEKLFF.

J is TRBJ2-1 and V is TRBV7-6; maybe TRBD1 (6 bases). In germline, CDR1 is SGHVS, CDR2 FNYEAQ. V shed 4 bases and J shed 4 bases, with 11 bases lying between them. This CDR3 is 14 amino acids long. For the CDR3, the DNA is TGTGCCAGCAGCTACGGGACAAGTTACAATGAGCAGTTCTTC. It is translated as CASSYGTSYNEQFF.

This chain links TRBV3-1 (or the pseudogene TRBV3-2) with TRBJ2-7, with 13 bases that match TRBD2. With 4 bases clipped from V and 5 bases from J, the junction kept 2 bases outside the gene matches. Germline CDR1 is LGHDT and CDR2 is YNNKEL (reference sequence). The CDR3 sequence is 14 residues long. The CDR3 DNA is TGTGCCAGCAGCCGGACTAGCGGGAGCCACGAGCAGTACTTC. It translates to CASSRTSGSHEQYF.

The chain joins TRBV27 to TRBJ2-3; D remains unclear. V gave up 6 bases and J gave up 0 bases, with 7 bases separating them. Per germline, CDR1 MNHEY and CDR2 SMNVEV (reference sequence). CDR3 length equals 13 residues. The DNA of the CDR3 is TGTGCCAGCAGCCGAGCTAGCACAGATACGCAGTATTTT. Its protein product is CASSRASTDTQYF.

J is TRBJ1-5 and V is TRBV19, with 10 bases that match TRBD1. Germline lookup yields CDR1 LNHDA and CDR2 SQIVND (reference sequence). The J segment lost 7 bases and the V segment lost 4 bases, leaving 4 bases of the junction unmatched. This CDR3 comprises 14 residues. The chain's CDR3 is CASSKDRGRQPQHF. CDR3 in DNA: TGTGCCAGTAGTAAAGACAGGGGGCGACAGCCCCAGCATTTT.

The V gene is TRBV11-2, the J gene TRBJ2-5, with TRBD2 identical over 10 bases. CDR1 is SGHAT and CDR2 is FQNNGV in the germline V gene. J lost 2 bases, V lost 1 base, and 10 bases had no gene match. The CDR3 contains 18 residues. CDR3: CASSLGSGGVPIQETQYF. CDR3 in DNA: TGTGCCAGCAGCTTAGGGAGCGGGGGGGTCCCTATACAAGAGACCCAGTACTTC.

This clone has only one observation. CDR3 loop: CASSHTLGMGSSEQYF. The CDR3 DNA follows: TGTGCCAGCAGCCATACTCTGGGCATGGGCAGTTCCGAGCAGTACTTC. V is TRBV7-2 and J is TRBJ2-7, with D uncertain. Germline assignment: CDR1 SGHTA and CDR2 FQGNSA. The CDR3 contains 16 residues. Trimming stripped 5 bases from V and 6 bases from J, with 23 bases between. The full variable domain, in which reference TRBV7-2 and TRBJ2-7 provide the parts outside the CDR3, is GAGVSQSPSNKVTEKGKDVELRCDPISGHTALYWYRQSLGQGLEFLIYFQGNSAPDKSGLPSDRFSAERTGGSVSTLTIQRTQQEDSAVYLCASSHTLGMGSSEQYFGPGTRLTVT.

The chain employs TRBV6-5 and TRBJ2-2; D gene uncertain. This CDR3 contains 13 residues. CDR1 is MNHEY, CDR2 SVGAGI, per germline. V shed 2 bases and J shed 2 bases, with 3 bases lying between them. The CDR3 nucleotides are TGTGCCAGCAGTTACGTAAACACCGGGGAGCTGTTTTTT. Protein product: CASSYVNTGELFF.

There are a few counts of this clone. This chain joins TRBV13 and TRBJ1-6; D is possibly TRBD1 (5 bases). Germline values: CDR1 PRHDT, CDR2 FYEKMQ (reference sequence). V lost 0 bases and J 0 bases, leaving 12 bases between the germline ends. The CDR3 covers 18 residues. Written as DNA, the CDR3 is TGTGCCAGCAGCTTAGGACTACAGGCGCACTCCTATAATTCACCCCTCCACTTT. This gives the protein CASSLGLQAHSYNSPLHF. Full variable domain (outside the CDR3, taken from reference TRBV13 and TRBJ1-6): AAGVIQSPRHLIKEKRETATLKCYPIPRHDTVYWYQQGPGQDPQFLISFYEKMQSDKGSIPDRFSAQQFSDYHSELNMSSLELGDSALYFCASSLGLQAHSYNSPLHFGNGTRLTVT.

The chain recombines TRBV27 with TRBJ2-7, with D possibly being TRBD1 (6 bases). This CDR3 contains 12 residues. Trimming cost V 4 bases and J 6 bases, with 10 bases left between them. Germline V gene sequence: CDR1 MNHEY, CDR2 SMNVEV (reference sequence). The CDR3 spells CASSSTGREQYF. CDR3 in DNA: TGTGCCAGCAGTTCTACAGGGCGCGAGCAGTACTTC.

The rearrangement joins TRBV30 to TRBJ1-1; 7 bases match TRBD1. CDR1 and CDR2 from the germline V gene are GTSNPN and SVGIG (reference sequence). J lost 3 bases, V lost 4 bases, and 8 bases had no gene match. The CDR3 is made up of 14 amino acids. The CDR3 DNA sequence: TGTGCCTGGAAAAGGGACAGTGGGTACACTGAAGCTTTCTTT. Translated, it gives CAWKRDSGYTEAFF.

This clone was counted a few times. This chain links TRBV19 with TRBJ1-5; possible D gene TRBD1, 6 bases. The ends were cut back, 4 bases at V and 3 bases at J, with 7 bases in the middle. This CDR3 comprises 13 residues. Germline V gives CDR1 LNHDA, CDR2 SQIVND (reference sequence). The CDR3 region is CASSTGDNQPQHF. In DNA, the CDR3 is TGTGCCAGTAGTACAGGGGACAATCAGCCCCAGCATTTT.

This rearrangement joins TRBV9 to TRBJ2-6, with TRBD1 matching over 7 bases. The trim removed 4 bases at V and 0 bases at J, leaving 7 bases unmatched. The CDR3 totals 17 residues. CDR1 SGDLS and CDR2 YYNGEE come from the germline V gene. The CDR3 loop reads CASSPRGFYSGANVLTF. The CDR3, as DNA: TGTGCCAGCAGCCCCAGGGGGTTCTACTCTGGGGCCAACGTCCTGACTTTC. The variable domain in full, with the rest retrieved from reference TRBV9 and TRBJ2-6, is DSGVTQTPKHLITATGQRVTLRCSPRSGDLSVYWYQQSLDQGLQFLIQYYNGEERAKGNILERFSAQQFPDLHSELNLSSLELGDSALYFCASSPRGFYSGANVLTFGAGSRLTVL.

V usage is TRBV28 and J usage is TRBJ1-1, with D possibly being TRBD1 (5 bases). From germline, CDR1 is MDHEN and CDR2 SYDVKM. V was cut by 5 bases and J by 0 bases, with 13 bases left in between. The CDR3 sequence is 15 residues long. The CDR3 DNA sequence: TGTGCCAGCAGTCTAAGGACAAACCTGAACACTGAAGCTTTCTTT. Protein product: CASSLRTNLNTEAFF.

This chain links TRBV28 with TRBJ2-7; D might be TRBD1 (6 bases). Trimming stripped 5 bases from V and 3 bases from J, with 14 bases between. CDR1 is MDHEN, CDR2 SYDVKM, per germline. CDR3 length: 14 residues. Here the CDR3 reads CASSPTGPLYEQYF. The DNA for the CDR3 is TGTGCCAGCAGTCCCACAGGGCCTCTCTACGAGCAGTACTTC.

V and J are TRBV25-1 and TRBJ2-1; D might be TRBD2 (6 bases). Germline lookup yields CDR1 MGHDK and CDR2 SYGVNS. The CDR3 has 15 amino acids. The germline V and J ends were trimmed by 5 bases and 4 bases, with 15 bases remaining between them. The CDR3 bases are TGTGCCAGCAGTCTCCTGGGCGGGACTTACAATGAGCAGTTCTTC. Protein product: CASSLLGGTYNEQFF. Using reference TRBV25-1 and TRBJ2-1 for the parts outside the CDR3, the full variable domain is EADIYQTPRYLVIGTGKKITLECSQTMGHDKMYWYQQDPGMELHLIHYSYGVNSTEKGDLSSESTVSRIRTEHFPLTLESARPSHTSQYLCASSLLGGTYNEQFFGPGTRLTVL.

The rearrangement joins TRBV10-3 to TRBJ1-2; 9 bases are a match to TRBD1. Germline CDR1 ENHRY, CDR2 SYGVKD. This CDR3 is built from 14 residues. Losses at the gene ends were 2 bases for V and 7 bases for J; bases not matched to a gene: 5. CDR3 DNA: TGTGCCATCAGTGAGGCACAGGGGGCCGGTGGCTACACCTTC. Translation: CAISEAQGAGGYTF.

The V call is TRBV7-9, the J call TRBJ2-1; 8 bases align to TRBD1. The CDR3 totals 18 residues. CDR1 is SEHNR, CDR2 FQNEAQ, per germline (reference sequence). With V trimmed by 5 bases and J by 4 bases, 16 bases remained unmatched. For the CDR3, the DNA is TGTGCCAGCAGCATAACCTGGGACAGGACCTTTGAGTACAATGAGCAGTTCTTC. Its translation: CASSITWDRTFEYNEQFF.

V gene TRBV6-4 combines with J gene TRBJ1-1; a weak D match, TRBD1 (5 bases). V was clipped by 6 bases and J by 5 bases, with 16 bases between them. This CDR3 has 14 residues. Germline V gene data show CDR1 as MRHNA and CDR2 as SNTAGT. The DNA for the CDR3 is TGTGCCAGCAGGCTGGAGGGAGGGGTAACTGAAGCTTTCTTT. Its translation: CASRLEGGVTEAFF.

The rearrangement uses TRBV2 and TRBJ2-7, with a tentative D call TRBD2 (6 bases). CDR3 size: 14 residues. With 5 bases removed from V and 3 bases from J, the gap between germline ends came to 14 bases. Per germline, CDR1 SNHLY and CDR2 FYNNEI. CDR3 coding DNA: TGTGCCAGCAGTTTCACTGGGGGAGGCTACGAGCAGTACTTC. Translated: CASSFTGGGYEQYF.